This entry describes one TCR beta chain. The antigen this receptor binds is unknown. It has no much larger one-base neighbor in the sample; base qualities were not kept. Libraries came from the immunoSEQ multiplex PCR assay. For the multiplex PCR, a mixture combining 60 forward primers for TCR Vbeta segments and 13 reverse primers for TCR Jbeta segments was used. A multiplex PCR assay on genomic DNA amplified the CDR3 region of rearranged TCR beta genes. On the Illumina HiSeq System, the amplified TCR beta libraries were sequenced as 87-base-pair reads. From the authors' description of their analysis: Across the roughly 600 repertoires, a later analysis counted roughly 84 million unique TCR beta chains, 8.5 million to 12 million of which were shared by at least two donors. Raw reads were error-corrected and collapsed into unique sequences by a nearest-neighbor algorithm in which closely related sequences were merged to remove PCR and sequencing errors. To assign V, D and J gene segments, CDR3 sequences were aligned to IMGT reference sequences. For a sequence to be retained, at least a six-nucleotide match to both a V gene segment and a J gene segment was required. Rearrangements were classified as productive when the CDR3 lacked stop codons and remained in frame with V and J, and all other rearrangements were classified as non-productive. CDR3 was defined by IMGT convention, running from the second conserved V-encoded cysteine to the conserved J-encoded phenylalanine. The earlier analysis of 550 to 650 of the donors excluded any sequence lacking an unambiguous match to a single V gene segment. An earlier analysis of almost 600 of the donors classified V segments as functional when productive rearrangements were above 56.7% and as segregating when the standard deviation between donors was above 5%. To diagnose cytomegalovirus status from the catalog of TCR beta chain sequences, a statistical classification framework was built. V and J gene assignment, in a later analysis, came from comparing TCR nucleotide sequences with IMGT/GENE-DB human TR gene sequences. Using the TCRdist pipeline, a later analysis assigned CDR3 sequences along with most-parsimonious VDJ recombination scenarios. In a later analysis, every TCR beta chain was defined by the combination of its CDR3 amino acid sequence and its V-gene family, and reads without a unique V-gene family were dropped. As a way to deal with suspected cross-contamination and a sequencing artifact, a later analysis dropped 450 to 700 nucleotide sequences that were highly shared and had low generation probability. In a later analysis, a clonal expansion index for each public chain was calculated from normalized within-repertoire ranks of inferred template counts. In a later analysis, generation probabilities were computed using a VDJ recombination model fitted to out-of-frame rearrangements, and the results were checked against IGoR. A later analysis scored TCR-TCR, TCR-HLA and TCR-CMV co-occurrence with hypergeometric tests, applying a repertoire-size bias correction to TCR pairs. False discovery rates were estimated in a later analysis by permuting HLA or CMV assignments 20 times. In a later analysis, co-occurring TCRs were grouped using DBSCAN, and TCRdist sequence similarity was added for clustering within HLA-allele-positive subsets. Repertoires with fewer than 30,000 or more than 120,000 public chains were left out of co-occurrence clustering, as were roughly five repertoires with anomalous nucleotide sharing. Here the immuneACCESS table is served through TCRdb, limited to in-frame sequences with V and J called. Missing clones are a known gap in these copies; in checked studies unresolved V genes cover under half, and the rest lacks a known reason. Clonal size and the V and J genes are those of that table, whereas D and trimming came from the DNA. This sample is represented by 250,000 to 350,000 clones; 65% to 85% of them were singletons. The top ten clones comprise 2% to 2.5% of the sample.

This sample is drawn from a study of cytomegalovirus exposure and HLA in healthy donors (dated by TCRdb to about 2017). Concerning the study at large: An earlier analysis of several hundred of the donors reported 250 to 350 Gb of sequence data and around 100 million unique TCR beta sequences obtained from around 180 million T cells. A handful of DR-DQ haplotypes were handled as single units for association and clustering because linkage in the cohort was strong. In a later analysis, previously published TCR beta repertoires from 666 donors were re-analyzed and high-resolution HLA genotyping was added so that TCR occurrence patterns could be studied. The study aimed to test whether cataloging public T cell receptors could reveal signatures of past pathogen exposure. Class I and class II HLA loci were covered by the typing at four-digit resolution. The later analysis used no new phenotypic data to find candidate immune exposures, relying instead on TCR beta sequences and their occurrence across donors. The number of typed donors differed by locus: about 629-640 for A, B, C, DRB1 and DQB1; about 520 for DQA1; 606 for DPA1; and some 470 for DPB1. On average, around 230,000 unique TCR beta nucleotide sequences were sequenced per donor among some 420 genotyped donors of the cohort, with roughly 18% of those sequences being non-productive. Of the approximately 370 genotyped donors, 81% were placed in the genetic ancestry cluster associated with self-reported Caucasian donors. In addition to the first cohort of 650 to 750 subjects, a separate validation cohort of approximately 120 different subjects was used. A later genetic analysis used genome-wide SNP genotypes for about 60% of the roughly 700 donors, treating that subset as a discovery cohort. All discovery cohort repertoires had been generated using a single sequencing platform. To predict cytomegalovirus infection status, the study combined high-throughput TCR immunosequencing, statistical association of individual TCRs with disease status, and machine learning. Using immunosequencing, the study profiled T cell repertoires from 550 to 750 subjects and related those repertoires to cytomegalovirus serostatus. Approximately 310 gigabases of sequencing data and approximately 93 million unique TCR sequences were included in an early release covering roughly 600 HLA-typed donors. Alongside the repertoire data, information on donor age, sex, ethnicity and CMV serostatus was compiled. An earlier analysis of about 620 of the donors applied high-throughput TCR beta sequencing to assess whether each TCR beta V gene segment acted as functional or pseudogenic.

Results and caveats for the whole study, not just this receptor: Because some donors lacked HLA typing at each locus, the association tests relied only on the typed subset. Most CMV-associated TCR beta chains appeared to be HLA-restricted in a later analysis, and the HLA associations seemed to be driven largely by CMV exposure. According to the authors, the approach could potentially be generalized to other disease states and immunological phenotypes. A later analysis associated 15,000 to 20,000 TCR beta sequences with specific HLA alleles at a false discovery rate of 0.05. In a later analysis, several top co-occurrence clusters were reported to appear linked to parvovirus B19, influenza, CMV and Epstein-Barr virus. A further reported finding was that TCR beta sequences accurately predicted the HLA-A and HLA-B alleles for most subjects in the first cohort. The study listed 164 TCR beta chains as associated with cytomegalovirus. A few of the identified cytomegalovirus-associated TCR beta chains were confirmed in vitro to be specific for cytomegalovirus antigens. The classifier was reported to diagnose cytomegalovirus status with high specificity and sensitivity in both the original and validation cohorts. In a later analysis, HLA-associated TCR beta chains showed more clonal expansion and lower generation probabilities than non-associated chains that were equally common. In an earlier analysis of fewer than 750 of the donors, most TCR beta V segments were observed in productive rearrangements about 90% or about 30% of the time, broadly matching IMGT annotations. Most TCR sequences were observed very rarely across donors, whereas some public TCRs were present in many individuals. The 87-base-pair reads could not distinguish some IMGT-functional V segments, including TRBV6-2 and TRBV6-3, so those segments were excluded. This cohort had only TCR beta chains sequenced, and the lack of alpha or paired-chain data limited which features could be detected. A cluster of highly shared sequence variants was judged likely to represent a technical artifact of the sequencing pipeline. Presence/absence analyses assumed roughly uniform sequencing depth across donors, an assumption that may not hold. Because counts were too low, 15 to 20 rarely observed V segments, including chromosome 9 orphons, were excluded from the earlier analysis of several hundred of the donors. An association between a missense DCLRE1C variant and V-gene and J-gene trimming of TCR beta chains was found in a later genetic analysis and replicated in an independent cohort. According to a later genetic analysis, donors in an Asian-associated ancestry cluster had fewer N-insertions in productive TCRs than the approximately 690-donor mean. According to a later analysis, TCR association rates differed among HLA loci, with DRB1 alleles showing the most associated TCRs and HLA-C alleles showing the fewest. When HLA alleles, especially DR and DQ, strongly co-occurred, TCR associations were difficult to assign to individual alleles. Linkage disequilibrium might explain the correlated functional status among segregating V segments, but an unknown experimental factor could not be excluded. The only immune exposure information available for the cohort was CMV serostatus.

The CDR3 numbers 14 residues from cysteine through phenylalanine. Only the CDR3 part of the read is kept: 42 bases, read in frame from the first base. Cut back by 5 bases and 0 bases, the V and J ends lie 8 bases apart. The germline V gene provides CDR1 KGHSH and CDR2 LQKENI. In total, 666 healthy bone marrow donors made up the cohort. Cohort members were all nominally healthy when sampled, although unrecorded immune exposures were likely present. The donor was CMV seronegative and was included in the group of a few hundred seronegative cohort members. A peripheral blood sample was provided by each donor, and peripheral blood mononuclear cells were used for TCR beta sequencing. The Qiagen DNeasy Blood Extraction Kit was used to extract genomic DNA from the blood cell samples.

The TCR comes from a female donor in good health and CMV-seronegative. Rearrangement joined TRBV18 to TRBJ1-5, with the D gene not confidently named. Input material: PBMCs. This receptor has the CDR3 CASSRLNSNQPQHF. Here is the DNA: TGTGCCAGCTCAAGACTGAATAGCAATCAGCCCCAGCATTTT.